The source of this T cell receptor (beta chain) is a study of blood T cell repertoires in COVID-19. Allocation to cohorts depended on clinical history reported by the participants. Assay used: immunoSEQ multiplex PCR; TCRdb lists only in-frame clones, some missing. The table has approximately 360,000 clones, 75% to 90% seen once. This clone was detected a few times. The CDR3 contains 14 residues. CDR1 is SGHTA and CDR2 is FQGTGA in the germline V gene. With 0 bases removed from V and 0 bases from J, the gap between germline ends came to 3 bases. The chain joins TRBV7-3 to TRBJ1-3; D gene ambiguous. This clonotype was sampled from a woman aged 45 to 65 who had recovered from COVID-19. Specimen: PBMCs or T cells enriched from blood (not recorded which). CDR3: CASSLTSSGNTIYF. The CDR3 nucleotides are TGTGCCAGCAGCTTAACGAGCTCTGGAAACACCATATATTTT.